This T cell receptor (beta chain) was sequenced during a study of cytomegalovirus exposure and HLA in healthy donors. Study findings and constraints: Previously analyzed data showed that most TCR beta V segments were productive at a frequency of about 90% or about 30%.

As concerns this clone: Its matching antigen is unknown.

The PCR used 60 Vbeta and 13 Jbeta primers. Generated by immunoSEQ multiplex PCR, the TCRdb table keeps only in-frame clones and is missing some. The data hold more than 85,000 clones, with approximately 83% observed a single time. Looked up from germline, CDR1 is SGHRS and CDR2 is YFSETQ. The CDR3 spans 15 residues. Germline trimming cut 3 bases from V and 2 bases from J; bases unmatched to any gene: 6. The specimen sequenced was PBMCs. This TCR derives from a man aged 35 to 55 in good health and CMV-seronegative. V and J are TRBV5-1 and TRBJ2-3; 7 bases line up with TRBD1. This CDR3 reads CASSSGQASTDTQYF. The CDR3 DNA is TGCGCCAGCAGCTCCGGACAGGCCTCCACAGATACGCAGTATTTT.